A selection of T cell receptor beta chains follows, all from one sample in a study of Graves' ophthalmopathy and Graves' hyperthyroidism. Via MiXCR, TCRdb re-called the multiplex PCR reads, giving one row per CDR3 protein. The sample has 650,000 to 900,000 distinct CDR3 sequences, 40% seen once. Sequencing used peripheral blood. Receptors originate from an adult man with Graves' ophthalmopathy. Both conserved end residues are part of each CDR3. The D gene is left open where the match is weak. Clone size is stated in some rows and not others, as once, few, many or a class when expanded.

size	V	D	J	CDR3	DNA
-	TRBV7-2	-	TRBJ1-4	CASSYRDGGYNEKLFF	TGTGCCAGCAGTTACCGGGACGGAGGCTATAATGAAAAACTGTTTTTT
many	TRBV19	TRBD1	TRBJ1-2	CASRTGTEVSGYTF	TGTGCCAGTAGGACCGGGACAGAAGTCTCTGGCTACACCTTC
-	TRBV20-1	TRBD1	TRBJ2-7	CSARAPTGASYEQYF	TGCAGTGCTAGAGCCCCGACAGGGGCGTCCTACGAGCAGTACTTC
-	TRBV9	-	TRBJ1-2	CASSPTDGGYTF	TGTGCCAGCAGCCCCACCGACGGGGGCTACACCTTC
many	TRBV7-2	TRBD1	TRBJ1-1	CASSLARDSGEAFF	TGTGCCAGCAGCTTAGCCCGGGACAGCGGAGAAGCTTTCTTT
-	TRBV12-3/TRBV12-4	TRBD2	TRBJ2-5	CASTTSGGSETQYF	TGTGCCAGCACCACTAGCGGGGGGTCGGAGACCCAGTACTTC
many	TRBV19	-	TRBJ1-2	CASSIQPSRGYTF	TGTGCCAGTAGTATCCAGCCCTCTAGAGGCTACACCTTC
few	TRBV19	-	TRBJ1-1	CASTITGSEAFF	TGTGCCAGTACCATAACGGGCAGTGAAGCTTTCTTT
-	TRBV25-1	-	TRBJ2-2	CASTQLITGNTGELFF	TGTGCCAGCACCCAGTTGATTACAGGGAACACCGGGGAGCTGTTTTTT
-	TRBV5-1	TRBD1	TRBJ1-1	CTSSLGTGGAGAFF	TGCACCAGCAGCTTAGGGACAGGGGGCGCGGGTGCTTTCTTT
-	TRBV5-1	TRBD2	TRBJ2-2	CASSPRAGESTGELFF	TGCGCCAGCAGCCCTCGAGCGGGAGAGTCCACCGGGGAGCTGTTTTTT
few	TRBV11-2	-	TRBJ2-7	CASSYVRPYEQYF	TGTGCCAGCAGTTACGTCCGACCCTACGAGCAGTACTTC
-	TRBV7-9	TRBD1	TRBJ2-2	CASSFSGQGAIGELFF	TGTGCCAGCAGCTTCTCAGGGCAGGGGGCGATCGGGGAGCTGTTTTTT
-	TRBV7-8	TRBD1	TRBJ2-5	CASSGTGGQQETQYF	TGCGCCAGCAGCGGGACAGGGGGACAACAAGAGACCCAGTACTTC
-	TRBV6-2/TRBV6-3	TRBD1	TRBJ1-2	CASSYSEIHDRVEGGYTF	TGTGCCAGCAGTTACTCGGAAATACATGACAGGGTGGAAGGGGGCTACACCTTC
-	TRBV9	TRBD1	TRBJ2-5	CASSPHGQEILYQETQYF	TGTGCCAGCAGCCCCCACGGACAGGAGATTTTGTACCAAGAGACCCAGTACTTC
many	TRBV15	-	TRBJ2-6	CATSRGPSGANVLTF	TGTGCCACCAGCAGAGGCCCCTCTGGGGCCAACGTCCTGACTTTC
-	TRBV19	-	TRBJ2-2	CASSIAAGLLNTGELFF	TGTGCCAGTAGTATAGCCGCGGGACTTTTAAACACCGGGGAGCTGTTTTTT
few	TRBV7-9	-	TRBJ2-7	CASSLTHRVYEQYF	TGTGCCAGCAGCTTAACCCACAGGGTCTACGAGCAGTACTTC
once	TRBV7-3	TRBD1	TRBJ1-6	CASSKRQGLYNSPLHF	TGTGCCAGCAGCAAGAGACAGGGTCTCTATAATTCACCCCTCCACTTT
few	TRBV19	-	TRBJ1-2	CASSINPSERGYTF	TGTGCCAGTAGTATAAATCCGTCTGAGAGGGGCTACACCTTC
few	TRBV5-6	TRBD1	TRBJ1-2	CASSPLGQGNYGYTF	TGTGCCAGCAGCCCGCTAGGACAGGGGAACTATGGCTACACCTTC
-	TRBV20-1	-	TRBJ2-5	CSKYQETQYF	TGCTCGAAGTACCAAGAGACCCAGTACTTC
-	TRBV2	-	TRBJ2-7	CASSEWGYRGPYEQYF	TGTGCCAGCAGTGAGTGGGGATATCGAGGACCCTACGAGCAGTACTTC
-	TRBV25-1	-	TRBJ2-2	CASIWTRANTGELFF	TGTGCCAGCATCTGGACCAGGGCCAACACCGGGGAGCTGTTTTTT
once	TRBV4-3	TRBD1	TRBJ1-2	CASSQGDSPIYGYTF	TGCGCCAGCAGCCAAGGGGACAGCCCTATCTATGGCTACACCTTC
-	TRBV7-9	-	TRBJ1-4	CASSLRTLNEKLFF	TGTGCCAGCAGCTTAAGGACGCTGAACGAAAAACTGTTTTTT
-	TRBV11-1	-	TRBJ1-4	CASSLIAGGRSEKLFF	TGTGCCAGCAGCTTAATAGCCGGGGGTAGGAGTGAAAAACTGTTTTTT
-	TRBV10-2	TRBD2	TRBJ2-2	CASSDERDPLTGELFF	TGCGCCAGCAGTGACGAGCGGGACCCACTTACCGGGGAGCTGTTTTTT
-	TRBV7-9	-	TRBJ2-1	CASEGSYNEQFF	TGTGCCAGCGAGGGGAGTTACAATGAGCAGTTCTTC
-	TRBV6-6	TRBD1	TRBJ1-2	CASRDRGYGYTF	TGTGCCAGCAGAGACAGGGGTTACGGCTACACCTTC
-	TRBV11-1	-	TRBJ2-2	CASSLSDNTGELFF	TGTGCCAGCAGCTTAAGCGACAATACAGGGGAGCTGTTTTTT
few	TRBV9	-	TRBJ2-7	CASSAGFGGEQYF	TGTGCCAGCAGCGCCGGATTTGGCGGGGAGCAGTACTTC
many	TRBV10-3	-	TRBJ1-5	CAISGGPDQPQHF	TGTGCCATCAGTGGGGGGCCCGATCAGCCCCAGCATTTT
-	TRBV29-1	-	TRBJ2-7	CSVLTGPSSYEQYF	TGCAGCGTTCTAACCGGGCCTAGCTCCTACGAGCAGTACTTC
once	TRBV20-1	TRBD2	TRBJ2-7	CSARDGSGGAGHEQYF	TGCAGTGCTAGAGATGGTAGCGGGGGGGCCGGCCACGAGCAGTACTTC
many	TRBV20-1	TRBD2	TRBJ2-7	CSALSGKGYEQYF	TGCAGTGCTTTGAGCGGGAAGGGCTACGAGCAGTACTTC